A selection of T cell receptor beta chains follows, all from one sample in a study of blood T cell repertoires in COVID-19. Using immunoSEQ multiplex PCR, the repertoire was profiled, and TCRdb retains in-frame clones only, with some absent. The table records over 120,000 clones, around 85% of them present only once. The sample comprised peripheral blood. These receptor sequences come from an elderly woman with acute or convalescent COVID-19. Each CDR3 is given without its conserved first and last residue. Fields, in order: clone size, V gene, CDR3 protein. Where a row states a size, it is once, few, many or the class of an expanded clone; other rows omit it.

>few|TRBV4-1
ASSQAHNLVGMNTEAF
>-|TRBV5-1
ASSRAGGAGLNHEQF
>-|TRBV19
ASSYSGTGKSNEQF
>-|TRBV24-1
ATSGGQGQHNEQF
>-|TRBV18
ASSPNHARGANVLT
>-|TRBV11-2
ASRYGSGETQY
>once|TRBV9
ASSAGLNSPLH
>once|TRBV5-1
ASSPRTGGSSTDTQY
>few|TRBV19
ASSKWASEAF
>-|TRBV6-5
ASSFIIDSRYGYT
>-|TRBV6-5
ASSMGQGPHGYT
>-|TRBV5-4
ASSLDPAAGREAF
>-|TRBV7-3
ASSFRDRGTEAF
>once|TRBV3-1/TRBV3-2
ASRPRGIGDTQY
>-|TRBV9
ASSVGSGTGETQY
>-|TRBV6-6
ASSSQVSSQPQH
>-|TRBV13
ASSFVSTGDNSYEQY
>-|TRBV6-5
ASSYSNERNTEAF
>-|TRBV3-1/TRBV3-2
ASSGESSYEQY
>-|TRBV4-1
ASSQDSTGSLQETQY
>-|TRBV11-1
ASSLKRAYEQY
>-|TRBV18
ASSPGPEEAF
>-|TRBV7-9
ASSPTRLGQGSTDTQY
>-|TRBV4-2
ASSQGDYGYT
>once|TRBV4-1
ASSQERQGRSYT